The clone carrying this T cell receptor (beta chain) was seen many times. The target antigen is unknown. Unique molecular identifiers were included in an RNA-based 3' RACE TCR library. TCRdb re-called the 3' RACE reads through MiXCR, storing one row per CDR3 protein. The sample contains roughly 46,000 distinct CDR3 sequences, around 4.1% of which appear only once. CDR1 is KGHDR and CDR2 is SFDVKD in the germline V gene. This CDR3 region has 13 residues. The V end lost 6 bases, the J end lost 6 bases, and 10 bases lay between the germline ends. The data stem from a study of HIV-infected children after antiretroviral therapy interruption. For the study at large: Most children had recorded EBV and CMV exposure. For the interruption arm, samples span week 0 through about 3 years after study end. Study findings and constraints: Naive CD4+ Gini coefficient rose by interruption end, suggesting clonal expansion.

Noted treatment: PENTA 11 planned treatment interruption arm or continuous ART arm. From thawed PBMCs, naive CD4+ CD45RA+ CD45RO- T cells were sorted. The source is a pool of human donors with HIV. Sequences were derived from CD45RA+ CD4+ T cells from PBMCs, pooled from several time points, sampled from a donor given antiretroviral therapy, either interrupted or continuous. Subset indicated: naive CD4+ CD45RA+ CD45RO- T cells. This rearrangement joins TRBV24-1 to TRBJ2-2, with D possibly called TRBD1 or TRBD2 (6 bases each). CDR3 loop: CATSTGAAGELFF. DNA of the CDR3: TGTGCCACCAGTACGGGGGCGGCCGGGGAGCTGTTTTTT.